In its sample, the clone carrying this TCR beta chain was seen many times. Amplification of TCR beta CDR3 regions was performed using RNA transcripts as template. TCR CDR3 regions were first amplified by RT-PCR with HTBI primers. In TCRdb, the multiplex PCR reads were re-called with MiXCR into one record per CDR3 protein. Of approximately 710,000 distinct CDR3 sequences in the sample, around 15% were seen once. These data come from a study of T cells in Graves' hyperthyroidism and ophthalmopathy. Germline-derived CDR1 and CDR2 are MNHNS and SASEGT. The CDR3 is 17 residues long. Trimming cost V 3 bases and J 2 bases; bases outside gene matches: 6.

Sequences were obtained from blood. V gene TRBV6-1 combines with J gene TRBJ1-5; 11 bases are shared with TRBD1. The TCR originated in a man in his fifties with Graves' hyperthyroidism. This chain's CDR3 is CASSDPDRGLGNQPQHF. CDR3 in DNA: TGTGCCAGCAGTGATCCGGACAGGGGGCTTGGCAATCAGCCCCAGCATTTT.